This T cell receptor beta chain was identified during a study of T cell responses to AZD1222 COVID-19 vaccine. Study results and limitations: Mapped onto spike, vaccine-associated CD4 TCRs spanned it and were dominant at 160-218 and 743-854.

V was shortened by 3 bases and J by 1 base, with 14 bases between the two germline ends. CDR3 length: 16 residues. Looked up from germline, CDR1 is SGHTA and CDR2 is FQGTGA. This clone was seen just once. What it binds is unknown. Measured with immunoSEQ multiplex PCR; TCRdb has only the in-frame clones, and not every one. The data show 120,000 to 150,000 clones, just over 90% seen once. The chain employs TRBV7-3 and TRBJ2-3; weak D call: TRBD1 (6 bases). The clonotype was recovered from an adult in good health. Sequencing used peripheral blood, obtained on day 0 of MenACWY control vaccination. The CDR3 protein is CASSFQGGSGTDTQYF. CDR3 in DNA: TGTGCCAGCAGCTTTCAAGGGGGAAGCGGCACAGATACGCAGTATTTT.